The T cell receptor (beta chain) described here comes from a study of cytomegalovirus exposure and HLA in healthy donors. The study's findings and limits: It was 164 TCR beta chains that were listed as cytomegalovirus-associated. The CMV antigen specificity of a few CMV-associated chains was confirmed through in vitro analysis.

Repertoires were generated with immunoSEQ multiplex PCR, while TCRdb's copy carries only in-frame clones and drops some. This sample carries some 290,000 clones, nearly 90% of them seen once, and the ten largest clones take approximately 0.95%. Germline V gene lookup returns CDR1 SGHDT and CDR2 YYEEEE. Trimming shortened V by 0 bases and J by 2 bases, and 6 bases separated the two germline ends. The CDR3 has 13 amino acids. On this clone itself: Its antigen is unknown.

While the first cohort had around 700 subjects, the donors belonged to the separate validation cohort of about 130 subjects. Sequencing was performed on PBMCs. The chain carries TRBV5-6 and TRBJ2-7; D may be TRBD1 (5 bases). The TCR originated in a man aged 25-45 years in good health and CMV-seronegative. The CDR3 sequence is CASSLGGPYEQYF. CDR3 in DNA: TGTGCCAGCAGCTTGGGGGGCCCCTACGAGCAGTACTTC.